These 8 T cell receptor beta chains came from one sample sequenced in a study of blood T cell repertoires in COVID-19. Clones were read by immunoSEQ multiplex PCR, and TCRdb kept only the in-frame ones, dropping some. Of about 35,000 clones listed, about 81% were seen once; the top ten hold approximately 36%. Sequencing was done on a sample of peripheral blood. The receptors stem from a man older than 75 with acute or convalescent COVID-19.

Only a few counts were recorded for this clone. CDR3 nucleotide sequence: TGTGCCAGCAGCGTAGAATCTGGAAACACCATATATTTT. It translates to CASSVESGNTIYF. This chain links TRBV6-5 with TRBJ1-3; D remains ambiguous. The germline gives CDR1 MNHEY, CDR2 SVGAGI. This CDR3 is built from 13 residues. Trimming pared 6 bases from V and 1 base from J, leaving 7 bases between.

This chain connects TRBV7-2 to TRBJ2-1; 8 bases line up with TRBD2. CDR3 length: 16 amino acids. The junction had 14 bases not matched to a gene; V was cut back by 5 bases and J by 8 bases. Germline lookup yields CDR1 SGHTA and CDR2 FQGNSA. CDR3 sequence reads: CASSHKTGGRRDEQFF. The DNA for the CDR3 is TGTGCCAGCAGCCACAAAACGGGGGGGCGTCGGGATGAGCAGTTCTTC.

This clone showed up just a few times. The chain recombines TRBV7-8 with TRBJ2-3, with D possibly being TRBD2 (5 bases). The V end was cut by 3 bases, the J end by 0 bases, with 10 bases between. Per germline, CDR1 SGHVS and CDR2 FQNEAQ. This CDR3 is built from 15 residues. CDR3: CASSLDFSSTDTQYF. As DNA, the CDR3 is TGTGCCAGCAGCTTGGACTTTTCAAGCACAGATACGCAGTATTTT.

This sequence joins TRBV5-6 and TRBJ2-1; 7 bases fit TRBD1. J lost 7 bases, V lost 5 bases, and 15 bases had no gene match. The germline CDR1 and CDR2 sequences are SGHDT and YYEEEE. The CDR3 has 16 amino acids. In nucleotides, the CDR3 is TGTGCCAGCAGTCGTACTCTACAGGGGACGAGGAATGAGCAGTTCTTC. Translation gives CASSRTLQGTRNEQFF.

The chain is built from TRBV9 and TRBJ2-2; the match to TRBD2 covers 12 bases. This CDR3 is 18 amino acids long. J was trimmed by 2 bases and V by 1 base; bases with no gene match: 6. Germline loops: CDR1 SGDLS, CDR2 YYNGEE. CDR3 DNA sequence: TGTGCCAGCAGCGTACGTCGACTAGCGGGGGCCAACACCGGGGAGCTGTTTTTT. This translates into CASSVRRLAGANTGELFF.

The chain has TRBV5-1 and TRBJ2-3; 7 bases line up with TRBD2. The CDR3 loop spans 13 amino acids. Germline CDR1 SGHRS, CDR2 YFSETQ. V trimming: 4 bases; J trimming: 2 bases; junction bases outside the gene matches: 1. For the CDR3, the DNA is TGCGCCAGCAGCCGGGACTACACAGATACGCAGTATTTT. Protein: CASSRDYTDTQYF.

This clone appeared once. The DNA for the CDR3 is TGTGCCAGCACCCCGGAGGATTTGGGGCCCCAGCATTTT. Protein: CASTPEDLGPQHF. V usage is TRBV7-9 and J usage is TRBJ1-5; D is uncertain. Germline-derived CDR1 and CDR2 are SEHNR and FQNEAQ (reference sequence). The CDR3 is made up of 13 amino acids. V lost 7 bases, J lost 9 bases, and 16 bases lay in between. Variable domain in full (rest from reference TRBV7-9 and TRBJ1-5): DTGVSQNPRHKITKRGQNVTFRCDPISEHNRLYWYRQTLGQGPEFLTYFQNEAQLEKSRLLSDRFSAERPKGSFSTLEIQRTEQGDSAMYLCASTPEDLGPQHFGDGTRLSIL.

The gene calls are TRBV7-6 and TRBJ1-5, with TRBD1 identical over 8 bases. Germline V gene sequence: CDR1 SGHVS, CDR2 FNYEAQ. The junction had 10 bases not matched to a gene; V was cut back by 1 base and J by 2 bases. The CDR3 runs to 18 residues. CDR3 in DNA: TGTGCCAGCAGCTTAGACCCCCGACAGGGGTCGGGCAATCAGCCCCAGCATTTT. It yields the protein CASSLDPRQGSGNQPQHF. The full variable domain, in which reference TRBV7-6 and TRBJ1-5 provide the parts outside the CDR3, is GAGVSQSPRYKVTKRGQDVALRCDPISGHVSLYWYRQALGQGPEFLTYFNYEAQQDKSGLPNDRFSAERPEGSISTLTIQRTEQRDSAMYRCASSLDPRQGSGNQPQHFGDGTRLSIL.